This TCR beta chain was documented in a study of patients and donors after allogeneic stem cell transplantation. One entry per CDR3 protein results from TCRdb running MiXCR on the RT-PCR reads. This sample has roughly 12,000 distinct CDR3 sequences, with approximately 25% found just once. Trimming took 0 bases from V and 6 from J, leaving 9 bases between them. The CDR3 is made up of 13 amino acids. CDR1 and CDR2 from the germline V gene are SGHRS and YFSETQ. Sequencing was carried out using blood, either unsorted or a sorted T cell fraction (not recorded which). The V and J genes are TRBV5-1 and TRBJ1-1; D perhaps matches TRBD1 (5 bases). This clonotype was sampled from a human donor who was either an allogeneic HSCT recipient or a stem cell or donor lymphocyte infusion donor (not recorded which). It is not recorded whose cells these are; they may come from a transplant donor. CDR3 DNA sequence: TGCGCCAGCAGCTTGGTAGGGGAGGCTGAAGCTTTCTTT. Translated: CASSLVGEAEAFF. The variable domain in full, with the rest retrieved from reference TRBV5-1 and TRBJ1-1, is KAGVTQTPRYLIKTRGQQVTLSCSPISGHRSVSWYQQTPGQGLQFLFEYFSETQRNKGNFPGRFSGRQFSNSRSEMNVSTLELGDSALYLCASSLVGEAEAFFGQGTRLTVV.